The rows below give T cell receptor beta chains drawn from one sample of a study of blood T cell repertoires in COVID-19. This table comes from immunoSEQ multiplex PCR, and its TCRdb copy is limited to in-frame clones, with some not included. This sample yields roughly 200,000 clones, of which about 83% are seen a single time; 18% belongs to the top ten. The sample taken for sequencing was peripheral blood. The receptors stem from a person aged 70 to 79 with COVID-19, enrolled during active disease. Both conserved end residues are part of each CDR3. A D gene is named only where the DNA matches it firmly. Some rows mark clone size as missing; the rest say once, few, many or name a class of expanded clone.

v_call	clone_size	j_call	d_call	cdr3_nt	cdr3_aa
TRBV4-3	.	TRBJ1-4	TRBD1	TGCGCCAGCAGCCAAGCCGGACAGGGAGGGGAAAAACTGTTTTTT	CASSQAGQGGEKLFF
TRBV6-1	.	TRBJ1-4	.	TGTGCCAGCAGTCAAGGACTCCGGGCGGGTAATGAAAAACTGTTTTTT	CASSQGLRAGNEKLFF
TRBV28	.	TRBJ1-1	TRBD1	TGTGCCAGTAGCCCGGGACAGGGCTATGGAACTGAAGCTTTCTTT	CASSPGQGYGTEAFF
TRBV28	.	TRBJ1-5	TRBD1	TGTGCCAGCAGTCGACCCCGGGACAGAAGCAATCAGCCCCAGCATTTT	CASSRPRDRSNQPQHF
TRBV12-5	.	TRBJ2-5	.	TGTGCTAGTGCTAAGCAGGGGTTGGAGACCCAGTACTTC	CASAKQGLETQYF
TRBV28	once	TRBJ1-5	.	TGTGCCAGCAGTCCCCTCGGGGGGAATCAGCCCCAGCATTTT	CASSPLGGNQPQHF
TRBV19	.	TRBJ1-4	.	TGTGCCAGTAGTATCTACAGTTCAACTAATGAAAAACTGTTTTTT	CASSIYSSTNEKLFF
TRBV24-1	.	TRBJ1-5	TRBD1	TGTGCCACCAGTGCCTCCGGGACAGGGGCACCTAGGCAGCCCCAGCATTTT	CATSASGTGAPRQPQHF
TRBV4-3	.	TRBJ1-6	.	TGCGCCAGCGGTCAGCTAGGCAATTCACCCCTCCACTTT	CASGQLGNSPLHF
TRBV6-4	.	TRBJ2-1	TRBD2	TGTGCCAGCAGAGATCCTTTGCGGGGGTCCTACAATGAGCAGTTCTTC	CASRDPLRGSYNEQFF
TRBV28	.	TRBJ1-5	.	TGTGCCAGCAGAACCCCGGTTGGGCTCAAGCCCCAGCATTTT	CASRTPVGLKPQHF
TRBV19	.	TRBJ1-1	.	TGTGCCAGTAGTATAGGGCGGCAGAACACTGAAGCTTTCTTT	CASSIGRQNTEAFF
TRBV11-3	.	TRBJ1-5	TRBD1	TGTGCCAGCAGCCGACCCAACCAGACAGGGACAGTAACGAATCAGCCCCAGCATTTT	CASSRPNQTGTVTNQPQHF
TRBV27	.	TRBJ2-7	.	TGTGCCAGCAGTCTCTCGCGGACAAATACCTACGAGCAGTACTTC	CASSLSRTNTYEQYF
TRBV7-3	once	TRBJ2-3	.	TGTGCCAGCAGCCCCGACAGAGGTCGCGCAGATACGCAGTATTTT	CASSPDRGRADTQYF
TRBV28	.	TRBJ1-5	.	TGTGCCAGCAGTTTCCGGGGGGTACTCAATCAGCCCCAGCATTTT	CASSFRGVLNQPQHF
TRBV28	once	TRBJ2-2	TRBD1	TGTGCCAGCAGCCCGCCCGCCCGAGGGACAGGGGGCGCGTTCGGCGGGGAGCTGTTTTTT	CASSPPARGTGGAFGGELFF
TRBV21-1	.	TRBJ2-2	.	TGTGCCAGCAGCAAACGGGTGGGGACAGGGGAGTCCGGGGAGCTGTTTTTT	CASSKRVGTGESGELFF
TRBV18	.	TRBJ1-5	.	TGTGCCAGCTCAGAGGGGGTGGGGCAGCCCCAGCATTTT	CASSEGVGQPQHF
TRBV4-2	.	TRBJ2-7	TRBD2	TGTGCCAGCAGCCCGGGACTAGCGGGAATTTCATCCTACGAGCAGTACTTC	CASSPGLAGISSYEQYF
TRBV7-8	.	TRBJ1-5	.	TGTGCCAGCAGCTTAGAATGGAGGGTTAGCAATCAGCCCCAGCATTTT	CASSLEWRVSNQPQHF
TRBV5-4	.	TRBJ1-1	TRBD1	TGTGCCAGCAGCTCGCGAAGCGTGACAGGGGAAGAAGCTTTCTTT	CASSSRSVTGEEAFF
TRBV14	.	TRBJ2-7	TRBD2	TGTGCCAGCAGCCAAGGGACTAGCCAATACTACGAGCAGTACTTC	CASSQGTSQYYEQYF
TRBV5-6	once	TRBJ2-7	.	TGTGCCAGCAGCCAGGGGGGGACAGGAGTCTTCTACGAGCAGTACTTC	CASSQGGTGVFYEQYF
TRBV2	.	TRBJ2-5	.	TGTGCCAGCAGTGAAGCCCGGGGAAAAGAGACCCAGTACTTC	CASSEARGKETQYF
TRBV2	.	TRBJ1-6	TRBD1	TGTGCCAGCAGCGACAGGGGGAATATATGGAATTCACCCCTCCACTTT	CASSDRGNIWNSPLHF
TRBV7-8	.	TRBJ2-1	TRBD2	TGTGCCAGCAGCCGCTACGGGACTAGCGATCCGTTCTTC	CASSRYGTSDPFF
TRBV6-2/TRBV6-3	.	TRBJ2-3	TRBD2	TGTGCCAGCAGTACCACCGGGACTAGCGGGGGAAGGGCAGATACGCAGTATTTT	CASSTTGTSGGRADTQYF